This is a list of T cell receptor beta chains from one sample in a study of PD-1 blockade in classical Hodgkin lymphoma. Some clones are missing from TCRdb's copy, which holds only in-frame ones; the method was immunoSEQ multiplex PCR. The sample has more than 35,000 clones, approximately 86% seen once. The sequenced sample was peripheral blood mononuclear cells (PBMCs), obtained before the second cycle of nivolumab. These receptors all come from a human donor with classical Hodgkin lymphoma. CDR3s include the opening cysteine and the closing phenylalanine or tryptophan. A D gene is named only where the DNA matches it firmly. Some rows mark clone size as missing; the rest say once, few, many or name a class of expanded clone.

NA,TRBV7-7,TRBJ2-1,NA,CASSAGDRIYNEQFF,TGTGCTAGCAGCGCGGGCGACAGAATCTACAATGAGCAGTTCTTC
NA,TRBV6-5,TRBJ1-1,NA,CASSYQGNTEAFF,TGTGCCAGCAGTTACCAAGGTAACACTGAAGCTTTCTTT
NA,TRBV6-1,TRBJ1-2,NA,CASSGSNYGYTF,TGTGCCAGCAGCGGCTCTAACTATGGCTACACCTTC
NA,TRBV19,TRBJ2-1,NA,CASTRSAYNEQFF,TGTGCCAGTACTCGGAGTGCGTACAATGAGCAGTTCTTC
NA,TRBV30,TRBJ2-5,NA,CAWRFKGQETQYF,TGTGCCTGGAGATTTAAGGGCCAAGAGACCCAGTACTTC
TRBD2,TRBV7-3,TRBJ2-1,NA,CASSLIVSGGNNEQFF,TGTGCCAGCAGCTTAATCGTATCGGGGGGGAACAATGAGCAGTTCTTC
NA,TRBV29-1,TRBJ1-2,NA,CSVLPEDGAYGYTF,TGCAGCGTCTTGCCCGAGGACGGAGCCTATGGCTACACCTTC
NA,TRBV5-1,TRBJ2-2,NA,CASSLTGRGQIGELFF,TGCGCCAGCAGCTTGACGGGGCGGGGGCAAATCGGGGAGCTGTTTTTT
TRBD1,TRBV7-8,TRBJ1-2,NA,CASSSWTGDGYTF,TGTGCCAGCAGCTCCTGGACAGGGGATGGCTACACCTTC
NA,TRBV5-1,TRBJ2-5,NA,CASSLASRGVETQYF,TGCGCCAGCAGCTTGGCGTCTAGGGGCGTGGAGACCCAGTACTTC
TRBD1,TRBV7-9,TRBJ2-7,NA,CASSFTQGAPTYSYEQYF,TGTGCCAGCAGCTTTACACAGGGGGCCCCGACTTACTCCTACGAGCAGTACTTC
NA,TRBV19,TRBJ1-5,NA,CASDRSGDQPQHF,TGTGCCAGTGACAGGTCCGGCGATCAGCCCCAGCATTTT
NA,TRBV15,TRBJ2-5,once,CATSLGLGETQYF,TGTGCCACCAGCCTGGGATTAGGGGAGACCCAGTACTTC
NA,TRBV2,TRBJ2-7,NA,CASSVVGHLVGEQYF,TGTGCCAGCAGTGTAGTCGGACACCTAGTCGGAGAGCAGTACTTC
TRBD2,TRBV9,TRBJ2-2,NA,CASSVAGTRNTGELFF,TGTGCCAGCAGCGTAGCTGGGACTAGGAACACCGGGGAGCTGTTTTTT
NA,TRBV18,TRBJ1-1,few,CASSPPLQRMNTEAFF,TGTGCCAGCTCACCCCCATTACAGAGAATGAACACTGAAGCTTTCTTT
NA,TRBV7-6,TRBJ1-1,NA,CASSLQGRGTEAFF,TGTGCCAGCAGCTTACAGGGAAGGGGCACTGAAGCTTTCTTT
NA,TRBV6-6,TRBJ1-1,NA,CASSYPTGLNTEAFF,TGTGCCAGCAGTTACCCAACAGGTTTGAACACTGAAGCTTTCTTT
NA,TRBV19,TRBJ2-7,once,CASKTQDSYEQYF,TGTGCCAGTAAGACTCAGGACTCCTACGAGCAGTACTTC
TRBD2,TRBV4-1,TRBJ2-7,NA,CASSQPGLNYEQYF,TGCGCCAGCAGCCAGCCGGGACTAAACTACGAGCAGTACTTC
NA,TRBV5-1,TRBJ1-1,NA,CASSRTYENTEAFF,TGCGCCAGCAGCAGGACTTATGAGAACACTGAAGCTTTCTTT
NA,TRBV4-1,TRBJ2-2,NA,CASSQVDRGGTGELFF,TGCGCCAGCAGCCAAGTTGATAGAGGGGGCACCGGGGAGCTGTTTTTT
NA,TRBV7-6,TRBJ2-5,NA,CASSPTPRVGETQYF,TGTGCCAGCAGCCCAACCCCCCGGGTCGGAGAGACCCAGTACTTC
NA,TRBV19,TRBJ1-1,NA,CASSIVFGTDEAFF,TGTGCCAGTAGTATAGTGTTCGGTACAGACGAAGCTTTCTTT
NA,TRBV6-1,TRBJ2-7,NA,CASSELAENEQYF,TGTGCCAGCAGTGAATTGGCAGAAAACGAGCAGTACTTC
NA,TRBV6-5,TRBJ2-3,once,CASSYSVPSTDTQYF,TGTGCCAGCAGTTACTCGGTGCCCTCCACAGATACGCAGTATTTT
TRBD2,TRBV19,TRBJ2-1,NA,CASSPTSGGSSYNEQFF,TGTGCCAGTAGTCCCACGTCGGGCGGGAGCTCCTACAATGAGCAGTTCTTC
NA,TRBV10-2,TRBJ2-7,NA,CASSDRSRGAYEQYF,TGCGCCAGCAGTGATAGATCTCGAGGAGCCTACGAGCAGTACTTC
NA,TRBV4-1,TRBJ1-5,few,CASSGTGINQPQHF,TGCGCCAGCAGCGGTACAGGGATCAATCAGCCCCAGCATTTT
TRBD1,TRBV9,TRBJ2-7,NA,CASSAGTGPTYEQYF,TGTGCCAGCAGCGCCGGGACAGGGCCAACCTACGAGCAGTACTTC
NA,TRBV6-5,TRBJ2-5,NA,CASRSFGETQYF,TGTGCCAGCAGGTCATTCGGGGAGACCCAGTACTTC
NA,TRBV6-5,TRBJ2-6,once,CAGRASGANVLTF,TGTGCCGGCAGGGCTTCTGGGGCCAACGTCCTGACTTTC
NA,TRBV7-2,TRBJ1-3,NA,CASSLGRGNTIYF,TGTGCCAGCAGCTTAGGACGGGGAAACACCATATATTTT
NA,TRBV27,TRBJ1-5,NA,CASSSRGASQPQHF,TGTGCCAGCAGTTCCCGCGGGGCCAGTCAGCCCCAGCATTTT
NA,TRBV5-4,TRBJ2-5,NA,CASSLKQETQYF,TGTGCCAGCAGCTTGAAGCAAGAGACCCAGTACTTC
TRBD2,TRBV18,TRBJ2-5,NA,CASSLGLALETQYF,TGTGCCAGCTCACTGGGACTAGCTTTAGAGACCCAGTACTTC
NA,TRBV30,TRBJ2-7,NA,CAWSVWEPISSYEQYF,TGTGCCTGGAGTGTATGGGAACCCATTAGCTCCTACGAGCAGTACTTC
TRBD2,TRBV14,TRBJ2-1,NA,CASSRTSGSVRDEQFF,TGTGCCAGCAGCCGGACTAGCGGGAGTGTTAGGGATGAGCAGTTCTTC
TRBD2,TRBV9,TRBJ2-1,once,CASSVGPGLVVNEQFF,TGTGCCAGCAGCGTAGGACCGGGACTAGTAGTTAATGAGCAGTTCTTC
NA,TRBV7-9,TRBJ2-7,NA,CASSLGEQYF,TGTGCCAGCAGCTTGGGCGAGCAGTACTTC
NA,TRBV7-9,TRBJ2-1,NA,CASSTISAYNEQFF,TGTGCCAGCAGCACCATTAGTGCCTACAATGAGCAGTTCTTC
NA,TRBV21-1,TRBJ2-3,NA,CASSKVRDYTDTQYF,TGTGCCAGCAGCAAAGTAAGGGACTACACAGATACGCAGTATTTT
NA,TRBV6-5,TRBJ1-2,NA,CASSYTAPRHNYGYTF,TGTGCCAGCAGTTACACAGCCCCGCGACACAACTATGGCTACACCTTC
NA,TRBV4-1,TRBJ2-7,NA,CASSPDSGYEQYF,TGCGCCAGCAGTCCGGACTCGGGCTACGAGCAGTACTTC
NA,TRBV19,TRBJ1-2,once,CASSVTRWFPNYGYTF,TGTGCCAGTAGTGTCACGCGATGGTTTCCTAACTATGGCTACACCTTC